Sequencing of this T cell receptor beta chain was carried out in a study of CD8 T cells in Susac syndrome (dated by TCRdb to between 2018 and 2021). In terms of the full investigation: Repertoire sequencing was used to test whether CD8+ T cell activation and differentiation in Susac syndrome was antigen driven.

From cysteine to phenylalanine, the CDR3 is 14 amino acids long. This entry keeps only the CDR3 DNA: 42 bases, framed from base 1. CDR1 and CDR2 were assigned from the germline V gene as SGHRS and YFSETQ. Between the V and J ends, shortened by 5 bases and 3 bases respectively, the junction contains 14 bases. Peripheral blood CD8+ and CD4+ T cells from healthy donors, Susac syndrome patients and multiple sclerosis patients were profiled by high-throughput TCR beta sequencing. Multiple sclerosis controls were treatment-naive patients with stable or active relapsing-remitting disease fulfilling revised McDonald criteria. Bulk CD8+ and CD4+ T cells were purified magnetically by negative isolation, whereas CD8+ TEMRA cells were enriched by FACS. Blood was collected in EDTA tubes and processed within 24 hours, with PBMCs isolated through density gradient centrifugation. PBMCs destined for TCR sequencing were cryopreserved in liquid nitrogen and later thawed in a 37 °C water bath. The sorted or isolated CD4+, CD8+ and CD8+ TEMRA cells had a purity of 90% or higher.

As regards this clonotype: Its antigen remains undetermined. One base away there is no much larger clone; base qualities are not given.

Findings and caveats that apply to the study as a whole: The TCR sequencing and HLA analysis was acknowledged to have included a relatively small number of individuals.

RNA was extracted using the RNeasy kit, and roughly 0.5 to 1 microgram was reverse transcribed with random hexamers. The immunoSEQ multiplex PCR assay, covering 54 Vbeta and 13 Jbeta segments, was used to amplify TCR beta CDR3 regions. PCR amplification bias was corrected using a synthetic template baseline for primer optimization and computational correction. The published analysis was carried out like this. Reads were assigned to V, D and J genes according to IMGT and analyzed in immunoSEQ Analyzer, with only productive sequences retained. Clonality was computed as one minus Shannon entropy normalized by log2 of the number of productive unique sequences. For each patient and control, public and private clones were evaluated among the 100 most prevalent clones. Clones were defined as Susac-specific when absent from the healthy and MS cohorts, from about 1,100 published viral clones and from other ImmuneACCESS disease sequences. TCRdb reran the public reads through fastp at Q25 and MiXCR, keeping productive beta chains. Entries are consolidated by CDR3 protein sequence, retaining the most common genes and DNA. The authors' filters were not applied to this entry. The sample table contains around 280,000 distinct CDR3 sequences; only one count was recorded for 92% of them. The top ten clonotypes cover about 0.07% of the sample.

Recombination linked TRBV5-1 to TRBJ1-1; TRBD1 could be the D gene, as 6 bases match. The origin of this receptor is a human donor with multiple sclerosis. Sequenced: CD4+ T cells from PBMCs. CDR3 loop: CASSKGQSDTEAFF. The nucleotides read TGCGCCAGCAGTAAGGGACAATCAGACACTGAAGCTTTCTTT.